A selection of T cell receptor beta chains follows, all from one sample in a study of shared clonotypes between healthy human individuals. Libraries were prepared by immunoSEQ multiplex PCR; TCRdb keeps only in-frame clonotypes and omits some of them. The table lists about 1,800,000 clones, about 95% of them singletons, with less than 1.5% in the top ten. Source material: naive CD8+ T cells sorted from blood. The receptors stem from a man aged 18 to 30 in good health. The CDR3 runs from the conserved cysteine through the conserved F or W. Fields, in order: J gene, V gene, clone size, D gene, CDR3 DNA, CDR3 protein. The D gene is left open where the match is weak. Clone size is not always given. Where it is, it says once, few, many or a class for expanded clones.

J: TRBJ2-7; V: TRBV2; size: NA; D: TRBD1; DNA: TGTGCCAGCAGTGAAGCGGACAGGGTAGACGAGCAGTACTTC; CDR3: CASSEADRVDEQYF
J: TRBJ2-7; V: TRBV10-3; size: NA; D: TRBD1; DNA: TGTGCCATCAGTGAGACAGGGGGCGGATACGAGCAGTACTTC; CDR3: CAISETGGGYEQYF
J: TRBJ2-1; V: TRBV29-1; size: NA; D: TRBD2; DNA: TGCAGCGTTGAGACTAGCGGGAGTTACTCCTACAATGAGCAGTTCTTC; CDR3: CSVETSGSYSYNEQFF
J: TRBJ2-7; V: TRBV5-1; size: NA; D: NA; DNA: TGCGCCAGCAGCTTGGGGGCCAGGGGAACCTACGAGCAGTACTTC; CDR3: CASSLGARGTYEQYF
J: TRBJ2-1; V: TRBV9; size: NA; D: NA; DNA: TGTGCCAGCAGCACAGGTCAGTCCAATGAGCAGTTCTTC; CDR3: CASSTGQSNEQFF
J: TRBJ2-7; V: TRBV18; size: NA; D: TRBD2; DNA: TGTGCCAGCTCACCGGCTAGCGGGAGGGCCTACGAGCAGTACTTC; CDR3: CASSPASGRAYEQYF
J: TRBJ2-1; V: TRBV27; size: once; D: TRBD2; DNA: TGTGCCAGCAGTAGCGGGGGGGCAGTTGAGCAGTTCTTC; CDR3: CASSSGGAVEQFF
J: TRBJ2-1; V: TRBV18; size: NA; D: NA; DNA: TGTGCCAGCTCACCCAACTCATATGAGCAGTTCTTC; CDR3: CASSPNSYEQFF
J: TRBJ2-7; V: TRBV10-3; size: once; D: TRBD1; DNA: TGTGCCATCAACCCGGACAGGGAGTACGAGCAGTACTTC; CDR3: CAINPDREYEQYF
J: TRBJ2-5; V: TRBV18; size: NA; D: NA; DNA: TGTGCCAGCTCACGATCAGAGGTCGTGGAGACCCAGTACTTC; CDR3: CASSRSEVVETQYF
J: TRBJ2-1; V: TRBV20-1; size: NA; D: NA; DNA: TGCAGTGCTAGACGCCAGGAGCAGTTCTTC; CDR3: CSARRQEQFF
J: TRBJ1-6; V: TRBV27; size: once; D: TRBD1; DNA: TGTGCCAGCAGCTTCACCGGACAGGGAGGTTCACCCCTCCACTTT; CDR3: CASSFTGQGGSPLHF
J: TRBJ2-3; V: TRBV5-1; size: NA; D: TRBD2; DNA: TGCGCCAGCAGCTCCGGACTAGCGGGATATTCGGGAGATACGCAGTATTTT; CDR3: CASSSGLAGYSGDTQYF
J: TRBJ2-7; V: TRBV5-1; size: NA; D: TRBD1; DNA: TGCGCCGGAAGGGGGCTCGCCTACGAGCAGTACTTC; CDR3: CAGRGLAYEQYF
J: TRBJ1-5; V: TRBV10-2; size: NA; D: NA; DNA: TGCGCCAGCAGAGGGGGGTACAATCAGCCCCAGCATTTT; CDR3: CASRGGYNQPQHF
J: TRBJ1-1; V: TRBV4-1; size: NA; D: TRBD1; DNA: TGCGCCAGCAGCCGAGGGACAGGAACCCTAGAAGCTTTCTTT; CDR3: CASSRGTGTLEAFF
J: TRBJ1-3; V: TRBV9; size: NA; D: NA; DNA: TGTGCCAGCAGGGGGGCGATCGGAAACACCATATATTTT; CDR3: CASRGAIGNTIYF
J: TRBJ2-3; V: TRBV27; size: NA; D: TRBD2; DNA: TGTGCCAGCGGACACGGGACTAGCGGGGCAGATACGCAGTATTTT; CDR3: CASGHGTSGADTQYF
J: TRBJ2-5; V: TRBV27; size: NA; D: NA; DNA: TGTGCCAGCAGTCCGGACAGGAGGGTACAAGAGACCCAGTACTTC; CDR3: CASSPDRRVQETQYF
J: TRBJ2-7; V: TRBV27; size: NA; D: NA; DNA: TGTGCCAGCAGCTCCCTTTACGAGCAGTACTTC; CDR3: CASSSLYEQYF
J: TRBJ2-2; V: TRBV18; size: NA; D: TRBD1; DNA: TGTGCCAGCTCTTCGGACAGGGCCGCGAACACCGGGGAGCTGTTTTTT; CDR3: CASSSDRAANTGELFF
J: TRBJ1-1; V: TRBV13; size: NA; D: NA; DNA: TGTGCCAGCAGCTTAGGGCCGGGAGTGGGGAACACTGAAGCTTTCTTT; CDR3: CASSLGPGVGNTEAFF
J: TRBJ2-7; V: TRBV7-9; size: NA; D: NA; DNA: TGTGCCAGCAGCTCGGACGGAGCCTACGAGCAGTACTTC; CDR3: CASSSDGAYEQYF
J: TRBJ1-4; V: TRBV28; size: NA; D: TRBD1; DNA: TGTGCCAGCAGGGGGACAGGGGGGGATGAAAAACTGTTTTTT; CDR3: CASRGTGGDEKLFF
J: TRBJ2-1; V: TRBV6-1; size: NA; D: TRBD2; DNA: TGTGCCAGCAGTGGACTAGCGGGGGAGGGTGAGCAGTTCTTC; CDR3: CASSGLAGEGEQFF
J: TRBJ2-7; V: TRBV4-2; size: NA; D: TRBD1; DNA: TGTGCCAGCAGCCCGGGACAGGGGGCCTCCGAGCAGTACTTC; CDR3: CASSPGQGASEQYF
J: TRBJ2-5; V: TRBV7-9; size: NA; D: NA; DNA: TGTGCCAGCAGCTTAGTGGGAGTTGAGACCCAGTACTTC; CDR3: CASSLVGVETQYF
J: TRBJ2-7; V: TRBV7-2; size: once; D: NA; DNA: TGTGCCAGCAGCTCGGGCAGCGACCACGTAAGTTACGAGCAGTACTTC; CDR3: CASSSGSDHVSYEQYF
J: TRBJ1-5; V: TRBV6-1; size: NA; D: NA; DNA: TGTGCCAGCAGTGCCCCTAGGAGTGGGGGAGGGGGTGGCAATCAGCCCCAGCATTTT; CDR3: CASSAPRSGGGGGNQPQHF
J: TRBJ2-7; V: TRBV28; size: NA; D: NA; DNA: TGTGCCAGCAGTTTTGGGCAGGGGCTCTCCTACGAGCAGTACTTC; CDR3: CASSFGQGLSYEQYF
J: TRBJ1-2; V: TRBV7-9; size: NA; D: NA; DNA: TGTGCCAGCAGCTTAGCGGGGGAGGCGGCCTATGGCTACACCTTC; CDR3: CASSLAGEAAYGYTF